These T cell receptor beta chains were read from a single sample in a study of shared clonotypes between healthy human individuals. Sequenced by immunoSEQ multiplex PCR; TCRdb stores in-frame clones only, minus some. Here the sample spans about 2.4 million clones, approximately 93% being singletons. The sequenced sample was naive CD4+ T cells from PBMCs. These receptors were taken from a man between 18 and 35 years old in good health. Some clones in this sample may be carry-over from other donors' samples. Each CDR3 is given with its conserved first and last residue. D genes are given only for firm matches. Part of the rows lack a size; the others show once, few, many or a class for expanded clones.

TRBV5-4	NA	TRBD2	TRBJ2-3	TGTGCCAGCAGCTCGGCTAGCGGGACGTTCACAGATACGCAGTATTTT	CASSSASGTFTDTQYF
TRBV30	once	NA	TRBJ2-7	TGTGCCTGGAGTGTACTGGGGAACGAGCAGTACTTC	CAWSVLGNEQYF
TRBV18	NA	TRBD1	TRBJ2-1	TGTGCCAGCTCACCAGGAAGACAGGGATACGGAGGTGAGCAGTTCTTC	CASSPGRQGYGGEQFF
TRBV29-1	NA	NA	TRBJ2-1	TGCAGCGTTCCCGGGACGCCTTTCTACAATGAGCAGTTCTTC	CSVPGTPFYNEQFF
TRBV6-5	NA	TRBD2	TRBJ2-7	TGTGCCAGCAGTTACGGTAGCGGGCAAATCTACGAGCAGTACTTC	CASSYGSGQIYEQYF
TRBV5-8	few	NA	TRBJ1-5	TGTGCCAGCAGCTTCTGGGTCGGCAGGGCGAATCAGCCCCAGCATTTT	CASSFWVGRANQPQHF
TRBV28	NA	NA	TRBJ2-5	TGTGCCAGCAGCTGGGCCAGGGAGACCCAGTACTTC	CASSWARETQYF
TRBV9	NA	NA	TRBJ1-3	TGTGCCAGCAGCGTGGTCCCCACGGGGGGAAACACCATATATTTT	CASSVVPTGGNTIYF
TRBV7-8	NA	TRBD1	TRBJ1-2	TGTGCCAGCAGCTTTGCCTTACGGGACAGTGGCTACACCTTC	CASSFALRDSGYTF
TRBV5-1	NA	NA	TRBJ1-4	TGCGCCAGCAGCTTGGAGGCGGACCGTGGAAAACTGTTTTTT	CASSLEADRGKLFF
TRBV7-2	NA	NA	TRBJ2-7	TGTGCCAGCAGCCTAAGGTGGCAGACCTACGAGCAGTACTTC	CASSLRWQTYEQYF
TRBV5-4	NA	NA	TRBJ2-6	TGTGCCAGCAGCCCGCCTGGGGCCAACGTCCTGACTTTC	CASSPPGANVLTF
TRBV10-3	NA	TRBD2	TRBJ2-1	TGTGCCATCAGCAGACTAGCGGGAGGGCCGAATGAGCAGTTCTTC	CAISRLAGGPNEQFF
TRBV11-2	NA	NA	TRBJ1-4	TGTGCCAGCAGCTTAGCAGGACCTTATAATGAAAAACTGTTTTTT	CASSLAGPYNEKLFF
TRBV5-1	NA	TRBD2	TRBJ2-2	TGCGCCAGCAGCTTGTTACCTCCCCTAGCGGGAGTCACCGGGGAGCTGTTTTTT	CASSLLPPLAGVTGELFF
TRBV15	NA	NA	TRBJ1-2	TGTGCCACCAGCAGAGACGACCGTTTTAACTATGGCTACACCTTC	CATSRDDRFNYGYTF
TRBV30	NA	TRBD1	TRBJ2-5	TGTGCCTGGACCCATTGGGACAGGGATCAAGAGACCCAGTACTTC	CAWTHWDRDQETQYF
TRBV28	few	NA	TRBJ1-1	TGTGCCAGCAGTTTACCAGAAGTCTATGAAGCTTTCTTT	CASSLPEVYEAFF
TRBV30	once	NA	TRBJ1-5	TGTGCCTGGAGTCCCTCCCGTTCGGACAGCTCTTATCAGCCCCAGCATTTT	CAWSPSRSDSSYQPQHF
TRBV25-1	NA	NA	TRBJ2-3	TGTGCCAGCAGTGATTCCCGGACAGATACGCAGTATTTT	CASSDSRTDTQYF
TRBV18	few	TRBD1	TRBJ1-5	TGTGCCAGCTCATCTTCGACAGGGAACAGTCAGCCCCAGCATTTT	CASSSSTGNSQPQHF
TRBV7-3	NA	TRBD1	TRBJ2-2	TGTGCCAGCAGCTTAGGGCACAGGGGGCAGACCACCGGGGAGCTGTTTTTT	CASSLGHRGQTTGELFF
TRBV30	NA	TRBD2	TRBJ2-1	TGTGCCACCTCCCGGACTAGCGATGAGCAGTTCTTC	CATSRTSDEQFF
TRBV27	NA	TRBD2	TRBJ2-7	TGTGCCAGCAGAAACAGCGGGAGCTCCTACGAGCAGTACTTC	CASRNSGSSYEQYF
TRBV7-9	NA	NA	TRBJ2-3	TGTGCCAGCAGCTCACAGGGCTTTCAAGATACGCAGTATTTT	CASSSQGFQDTQYF
TRBV7-2	once	NA	TRBJ1-2	TGTGCCAGCAGCTACATTAACAGGGTCGATGGCTACACCTTC	CASSYINRVDGYTF
TRBV18	NA	NA	TRBJ2-7	TGTGCCAGCTCATTGACGTCAGGGACCTACGAGCAGTACTTC	CASSLTSGTYEQYF
TRBV28	NA	TRBD2	TRBJ2-1	TGTGCCAGCAGTCTAGCGGGAGAGACCTACAATGAGCAGTTCTTC	CASSLAGETYNEQFF
TRBV28	NA	NA	TRBJ1-1	TGTGCCAGCAGTTCGGGGAGTTTGAGGGACGACACTGAAGCTTTCTTT	CASSSGSLRDDTEAFF
TRBV9	NA	TRBD2	TRBJ2-7	TGTGCCAGCAGCCCACGGACTAGCGGAAGTTACGAGCAGTACTTC	CASSPRTSGSYEQYF
TRBV7-9	NA	TRBD1	TRBJ2-2	TGTGCCAGCAGCACCCCCCGGGACAGGGGGCAGGTCACCGGGGAGCTGTTTTTT	CASSTPRDRGQVTGELFF
TRBV28	NA	NA	TRBJ2-6	TGTGCCAGCAGTTCCCCAAAAGGGCGGTTAAGCTCTGGGGCCAACGTCCTGACTTTC	CASSSPKGRLSSGANVLTF
TRBV5-4	once	TRBD2	TRBJ2-7	TGTGCCAGCAGCTTTCGTGGGCGGGAGGGCGAGCAGTACTTC	CASSFRGREGEQYF
TRBV12-1	NA	NA	TRBJ1-5	TGTGCCAGCAGGAACAACAGGGATAGCAATCAGCCCCAGCATTTT	CASRNNRDSNQPQHF
TRBV15	once	TRBD2	TRBJ2-3	TGTGCCACCAGGGGCGGGAGGGCCAAGGGCACAGATACGCAGTATTTT	CATRGGRAKGTDTQYF
TRBV10-3	NA	NA	TRBJ1-2	TGTGCCATCAGTGAGTCTCGGCCAGGAGGTGGGGTTGGCTACACCTTC	CAISESRPGGGVGYTF
TRBV5-4	NA	NA	TRBJ2-5	TGTGCCAGCAGCTTCGACCGGGAAGAGACCCAGTACTTC	CASSFDREETQYF
TRBV11-3	NA	TRBD2	TRBJ2-2	TGTGCCAGCAGCTCGAGCCCGACTAGCGGGTTTACCGGGGAGCTGTTTTTT	CASSSSPTSGFTGELFF
TRBV5-6	NA	TRBD1	TRBJ1-2	TGTGCCAGCAGCTTGACAGGGGACTATGGCTACACCTTC	CASSLTGDYGYTF
TRBV28	NA	NA	TRBJ1-2	TGTGCCAGCAGTTCCCGGAACGAGCTCGGCTATGGCTACACCTTC	CASSSRNELGYGYTF
TRBV5-1	NA	TRBD1	TRBJ2-1	TGCGCCAGCAGCGTCCGGGACAGTATAGGCAATGAGCAGTTCTTC	CASSVRDSIGNEQFF
TRBV28	NA	NA	TRBJ2-7	TGTGCCAGCAGACGGTATTTTGGACAGCACTACGAGCAGTACTTC	CASRRYFGQHYEQYF
TRBV6-5	once	NA	TRBJ2-7	TGTGCCAGCAGTCGGATAGGGGGATCCTACGAGCAGTACTTC	CASSRIGGSYEQYF
TRBV28	NA	TRBD2	TRBJ2-1	TGTGCCAGCAGTTTATTTCCCGGACTAGCGAGGGGGGAGCAGTTCTTC	CASSLFPGLARGEQFF
TRBV5-8	NA	NA	TRBJ2-1	TGTGCCAGCAGGATCAACGACTGGAGCTCCTACAATGAGCAGTTCTTC	CASRINDWSSYNEQFF
TRBV2	NA	TRBD2	TRBJ2-3	TGTGCCAGCAGTGAACTCGGGAGGGCCTCAGATACGCAGTATTTT	CASSELGRASDTQYF
TRBV4-3	once	TRBD1	TRBJ2-7	TGCGCCAGCAGCCAAAACCCGGGACAGGGCCATTACGAGCAATACTTC	CASSQNPGQGHYEQYF